This TCR beta chain was documented in a study of T cell responses to AZD1222 COVID-19 vaccine. Germline values: CDR1 LNHDA, CDR2 SQIVND (reference sequence). The length of the CDR3 is 15 residues. V lost 3 bases and J 6 bases, leaving 15 bases between the germline ends. The data were produced by immunoSEQ multiplex PCR, yet TCRdb's version contains in-frame clones alone and is incomplete. The table records some 190,000 clones, roughly 92% of them present only once. This sequence originates from an adult in good health. This material consisted of peripheral blood, taken on day 0 of AZD1222 vaccination. V and J are TRBV19 and TRBJ1-5; D ambiguous. CDR3 in DNA: TGTGCCAGTAGTATGGCCATAAGTCCTACTCAGCCCCAGCATTTT. Residues: CASSMAISPTQPQHF.